What follows describes a single TCR beta chain. Its cognate antigen has yet to be identified. Qualities for individual bases were not recorded, and no much larger clone is one base off. V ends up 4 bases short and J 0 bases short, with an unmatched junction base count of 9. The CDR3 holds 16 amino acids from the cysteine to the phenylalanine. CDR3 DNA only is kept here, 48 bases in frame from base 1. The data stem from a study of regulatory dendritic cells for organ transplantation (dated 2017 in TCRdb). The study in broad terms: Monocytes were cultured with vitamin D3 on days 0 and 4 and with IL-10 on day 4 to generate regulatory dendritic cells. On day 6, LPS was added to the DC cultures to test how the DCs responded to a strong maturation-inducing agent. The TCRbeta repertoires of sorted naive and memory CD4+ and CD8+ T cells were sequenced before and after allostimulation with regulatory or mature dendritic cells. Overall results and qualifications from the work: In both subjects, allostimulation led to expansion of memory CD8+ clones, though the expansion induced by regulatory dendritic cells appeared to be more limited than that induced by mature dendritic cells. Among the resting subsets, the most alloreactive TCR clonotypes were found in memory CD8+ T cells. Only a couple of subjects were sequenced, and the authors noted considerable between-individual heterogeneity in the alloreactive memory CD8+ T cell pool. Repertoires were highly diverse in naive CD4+ and CD8+ T cells, less diverse in memory cells, and most oligoclonal in memory CD8+ cells.

A multiplexed two-step PCR with Vbeta-specific forward primers and Jbeta-specific reverse primers was used to amplify the TCRbeta CDR3 regions. Through the immunoSEQ service, the TCRbeta libraries were run on an Illumina instrument for sequencing. The source study handled its data this way. IMGT annotation was used to assign V, D and J genes, and synthetic CDR3 analogues were used to correct counts for multiplex PCR bias. The immunoSEQ Analyzer calculated repertoire clonality as one minus the normalized Shannon entropy. Clonal expansion was defined using Fisher's exact test with Benjamini-Hochberg false discovery rate control and a two-tailed threshold of P<0.01. TCRdb limited this immuneACCESS table to in-frame rearrangements with V and J called. A share of clones is missing; checked studies link under half to unresolved V genes, and the rest is unexplained. V and J calls and clone size follow that table, whereas D and trimming were derived from the DNA. The sample contains some 12,000 clones, 74% of them found a single time. 0.6% to 0.65% of the sample lies in the top ten.

Sorted T cell subsets were CFSE-labeled and co-cultured for roughly 5 days with allogeneic regulatory or mature dendritic cells at a 1:10 DC:T ratio. FACS was used to sort CD4+ or CD8+ cells into naive T cells, defined as CD45RA+, and memory T cells, defined as CD45RO+. Two healthy control subjects provided the T cells used for TCR sequencing. The Qiagen DNeasy Blood & Tissue Kit was used for extraction of genomic DNA. This receptor chain uses TRBV23-1 and TRBJ2-7; 7 bases in the middle match TRBD1. TRBV23-1 is classed as an ORF, of uncertain function. This receptor was taken from a human donor in good health. The sample comprised naive CD4+ T cells from blood cultured with regulatory dendritic cells. The cell subset or site label, as the study defines it: CD45RA+ naive T cells. CDR3 sequence: CASSRPITGVSYEQYF. The bases read TGCGCCAGCAGTCGTCCGATCACAGGGGTCTCCTACGAGCAGTACTTC.